Following are 20 T cell receptor beta chains from one sample sequenced in a study of response to subunit inactivated influenza vaccine. MiXCR was run by TCRdb on the RT-PCR reads, yielding one entry per CDR3 protein. The sample includes 710,000 or so distinct CDR3 sequences, approximately 14% of them seen just once. Sequencing was performed on PBMCs from blood, taken about 12 days after vaccination. The receptors derive from a man between 50 and 59 years old who received an inactivated influenza vaccine.

This chain connects TRBV6-5 to TRBJ2-5, with unresolved D. Germline V gene lookup returns CDR1 MNHEY and CDR2 SVGAGI. The CDR3 length is 14 residues. Trimming removed 4 bases from V and 2 bases from J, with 11 bases in between. Here the CDR3 DNA reads TGTGCCAGCAGTTCGGGCCTAGGGCAAGAGACCCAGTACTTC. The encoded protein is CASSSGLGQETQYF.

The genes are TRBV20-1 and TRBJ1-4; no firm D call. CDR3 size: 14 residues. The ends were cut back, 2 bases at V and 2 bases at J, with 9 bases in the middle. CDR1 DFQATT and CDR2 SNEGSKA come from the germline V gene (reference sequence). The CDR3 region has the DNA TGCAGTGCTAGACGAGGGAATACTAATGAAAAACTGTTTTTT. Its translation is CSARRGNTNEKLFF.

This clonotype was picked up many times. The V gene is TRBV29-1, the J gene TRBJ2-5, with 10 bases lining up with TRBD2. CDR3 length: 14 residues. Losses at the gene ends were 4 bases for V and 7 bases for J; bases not matched to a gene: 9. The germline V gene encodes CDR1 SQVTM and CDR2 ANQGSEA. CDR3 residues: CSVVAGGPSGTQYF. CDR3 nucleotides: TGCAGCGTTGTAGCGGGGGGTCCTTCTGGGACCCAGTACTTC.

In DNA form, the CDR3 reads TGCAGTGCTAGAGTCACTAGCGTCGAGCAGTACTTC. As protein: CSARVTSVEQYF. The genes are TRBV20-1 and TRBJ2-7; 7 positions agree with TRBD2. Germline loops: CDR1 DFQATT, CDR2 SNEGSKA (reference sequence). With V trimmed by 1 base and J by 6 bases, 3 bases remained unmatched. The CDR3 is made up of 12 amino acids.

The J gene is TRBJ2-5, the V gene TRBV7-8; the match to TRBD1 covers 9 bases. Looked up from germline, CDR1 is SGHVS and CDR2 is FQNEAQ. The J segment lost 1 base and the V segment lost 5 bases, leaving 11 bases of the junction unmatched. The CDR3 has 17 amino acids. The CDR3 nucleotides are TGTGCCAGCAGCCAGGGGTTGGGGACAGGGAGCCAAGAGACCCAGTACTTC. Its protein is CASSQGLGTGSQETQYF.

This chain joins TRBV28 and TRBJ2-7; 11 positions agree with TRBD1. Trimming cost V 6 bases and J 0 bases; bases outside gene matches: 4. The CDR3 extends over 15 amino acids. Germline V gives CDR1 MDHEN, CDR2 SYDVKM. The CDR3 sequence is CASRGDRGFSYEQYF. The CDR3 region has the DNA TGTGCCAGCAGAGGGGACAGGGGGTTCTCCTACGAGCAGTACTTC.

CDR3 in DNA: TGTGCCAGCAGCCAAGCGACGGGACAGGGGAACTATGGCTACACCTTC. Translated, it gives CASSQATGQGNYGYTF. The chain combines TRBV14 with TRBJ1-2; 10 bases are shared with TRBD1. The CDR3 spans 16 residues. V was clipped by 1 base and J by 2 bases; unmatched bases: 4. Per the germline V gene, CDR1 is SGHDN and CDR2 is FVKESK.

The V and J genes are TRBV7-3 and TRBJ2-2; D may be TRBD2 (6 bases). Germline CDR1 SGHTA, CDR2 FQGTGA. This CDR3 has 15 amino acids. V dropped 7 bases and J dropped 0 bases, with 12 bases sitting between them. DNA of the CDR3: TGTGCCAGCAAGGAGGGGCCCTCGAACACCGGGGAGCTGTTTTTT. This translates into CASKEGPSNTGELFF. Complete variable domain (other parts from reference TRBV7-3 and TRBJ2-2): GAGVSQTPSNKVTEKGKYVELRCDPISGHTALYWYRQSLGQGPEFLIYFQGTGAADDSGLPNDRFFAVRPEGSVSTLKIQRTERGDSAVYLCASKEGPSNTGELFFGEGSRLTVL.

The rearrangement joins TRBV5-1 to TRBJ2-5; TRBD2 matches at 13 bases. The germline CDR1 and CDR2 sequences are SGHRS and YFSETQ. The CDR3 has 16 amino acids. V shed 4 bases, J shed 4 bases, and the junction held 7 bases outside the gene matches. The CDR3 DNA is TGCGCCAGCAGCCTGGGACTAGCGGGGTCCCCAGAGACCCAGTACTTC. As protein: CASSLGLAGSPETQYF.

The V gene is TRBV4-2, the J gene TRBJ2-7; 9 bases match TRBD2. V shed 0 bases, J shed 2 bases, and the junction held 2 bases outside the gene matches. This CDR3 has 15 residues. Germline V lookup: CDR1 LGHNA, CDR2 YNFKEQ. The CDR3 DNA is TGTGCCAGCAGCCAAGAGACTAGCGGACCCTACGAGCAGTACTTC. This encodes CASSQETSGPYEQYF.

The genes are TRBV14 and TRBJ1-2; no definite D call. The ends were cut back, 2 bases at V and 0 bases at J, with 10 bases in the middle. The CDR3 is made up of 15 amino acids. CDR1 and CDR2 from the germline V gene are SGHDN and FVKESK. In DNA form, the CDR3 reads TGTGCCAGCAGCCAAAGTGTGGGAGCTAACTATGGCTACACCTTC. Translation: CASSQSVGANYGYTF. The variable domain in full, with the rest retrieved from reference TRBV14 and TRBJ1-2, is EAGVTQFPSHSVIEKGQTVTLRCDPISGHDNLYWYRRVMGKEIKFLLHFVKESKQDESGMPNNRFLAERTGGTYSTLKVQPAELEDSGVYFCASSQSVGANYGYTFGSGTRLTVV.

This clonotype was seen a few times. This chain joins TRBV7-2 and TRBJ2-3; TRBD2 matches at 9 bases. CDR1 SGHTA and CDR2 FQGNSA come from the germline V gene. V gave up 7 bases and J gave up 6 bases; unmatched junction bases: 8. This CDR3 comprises 14 residues. In DNA, the CDR3 is TGTGCCAGCACCCTCCTAGCGGGGATGGATACGCAGTATTTT. It is translated as CASTLLAGMDTQYF.

This rearrangement joins TRBV4-1 to TRBJ1-4, with 12 nucleotides matching TRBD1. The J segment lost 8 bases and the V segment lost 4 bases, leaving 5 bases of the junction unmatched. Germline CDR1 MGHRA, CDR2 YSYEKL. CDR3 length: 15 residues. The DNA for the CDR3 is TGCGCCAGCAGCCCAGGGACAGGGGGCGACGAAAAACTGTTTTTT. It encodes CASSPGTGGDEKLFF.

This clonotype has a count of ten or more. The chain is built from TRBV7-2 and TRBJ2-7, with D maybe TRBD2 (7 bases). V was pared by 6 bases and J by 6 bases, with 15 bases between. Looked up from germline, CDR1 is SGHTA and CDR2 is FQGNSA. The CDR3 loop spans 13 amino acids. The CDR3 protein is CASRKGGRGEQYF. The CDR3 DNA reads as TGTGCCAGCAGAAAAGGGGGGAGGGGCGAGCAGTACTTC.

This clonotype was recorded at least ten times. This chain uses TRBV4-3 with TRBJ2-1; D possibly uses TRBD1 or TRBD2 (5 bases each). From germline, CDR1 is LGHNA and CDR2 YSLEER. V lost 4 bases to trimming and J lost 6 bases, with 19 bases between them. The CDR3 runs to 16 residues. The CDR3 DNA reads TGCGCCAGCAGCCCCCGAATAAGGATGGGACGCAATGAGCAGTTCTTC. Its protein product is CASSPRIRMGRNEQFF.

V and J are TRBV7-9 and TRBJ2-1; D is uncertain. The length of the CDR3 is 12 residues. Trimming pared 7 bases from V and 9 bases from J, leaving 13 bases between. Germline CDR1 SEHNR, CDR2 FQNEAQ (reference sequence). The chain's CDR3 is CASTPTGGEQFF. In nucleotides, the CDR3 is TGTGCCAGCACCCCAACGGGTGGTGAGCAGTTCTTC.

This clonotype was observed a few times. The V call is TRBV4-1, the J call TRBJ1-5; perhaps TRBD1 as D (5 bases). Per germline, CDR1 MGHRA and CDR2 YSYEKL. V was trimmed by 2 bases and J by 1 base, leaving 9 bases between them. CDR3 length equals 15 residues. CDR3 region: CASSQSGASNQPQHF. CDR3 sequence (DNA): TGCGCCAGCAGCCAAAGCGGGGCCAGCAATCAGCCCCAGCATTTT.

This clonotype appeared a few times. The V gene is TRBV6-1, the J gene TRBJ2-7; no firm D call. CDR1 and CDR2 (germline): MNHNS, SASEGT. The germline V and J ends were trimmed by 7 bases and 4 bases, with 11 bases remaining between them. This CDR3 has 12 residues. CDR3 coding DNA: TGTGCCAGCACTAGGACGGAATACGAGCAGTACTTC. Translated: CASTRTEYEQYF.

This clonotype was seen a few times. This rearrangement joins TRBV29-1 to TRBJ1-1; 11 nucleotides line up with TRBD1. The CDR3 is made up of 14 amino acids. The V segment lost 5 bases and the J segment 3 bases; nucleotides outside the gene matches: 5. CDR1 is SQVTM and CDR2 is ANQGSEA in the germline V gene. Written as DNA, the CDR3 is TGCAGCGTTTGGGGACAGGGGGGAGACACTGAAGCTTTCTTT. This encodes CSVWGQGGDTEAFF.

This clonotype was observed a few times. The chain combines TRBV30 with TRBJ1-1; weak D call: TRBD1 (5 bases). Germline V gene data show CDR1 as GTSNPN and CDR2 as SVGIG (reference sequence). The V end lost 4 bases, the J end lost 5 bases, and 20 bases lay between the germline ends. This CDR3 spans 15 amino acids. DNA for the CDR3: TGTGCCTGGATCGGAGTGGTAAGGGGATGGACTGAAGCTTTCTTT. Translating gives CAWIGVVRGWTEAFF. Supplemented by reference TRBV30 and TRBJ1-1, the full variable domain reads SQTIHQWPATLVQPVGSPLSLECTVEGTSNPNLYWYRQAAGRGLQLLFYSVGIGQISSEVPQNLSASRPQDRQFILSSKKLLLSDSGFYLCAWIGVVRGWTEAFFGQGTRLTVV.